The clone carrying this T cell receptor beta chain was detected only a few times. Under the authors' procedure: Amplified reference gene primers provided the basis for estimating nucleated cell counts. Measured with immunoSEQ multiplex PCR; TCRdb has only the in-frame clones, and not every one. The V and J calls and the clone size are those of that table, but D and trimming were determined from the DNA. In the table there are roughly 230,000 clones, roughly 80% of which are singletons. These data originate in a study of blood T cell repertoires in COVID-19. The wider study: The United States, Italy and Spain supplied acute and convalescent COVID-19 samples. T cells, B-cell-depleted T cells, or PBMCs provided the cDNA or gDNA that served as material.

Looked up from germline, CDR1 is SGHVS and CDR2 is FQNEAQ. The CDR3 extends over 14 amino acids. The J segment lost 0 bases and the V segment lost 5 bases, leaving 2 bases of the junction unmatched. V and J are TRBV7-8 and TRBJ2-7; 9 nucleotides line up with TRBD1. The material sequenced was peripheral blood. The sequence derives from a man aged 45-65 years with active or convalescent COVID-19. Written as DNA, the CDR3 is TGTGCCAGCAGCGGACAGGGGAGCTCCTACGAGCAGTACTTC. It specifies CASSGQGSSYEQYF.